The 31 T cell receptor beta chains below were found in one sample sequenced in a study of T cell clonotyping in hematopoietic cell transplantation. Here immunoSEQ multiplex PCR was the method, and the copy in TCRdb shows in-frame clones only, minus some. The sample lists 15,000 to 20,000 clones; 65% to 85% were seen once. Input material: peripheral blood mononuclear cells. Source of these receptors: a man aged 55 to 70 in good health. Some clones in this sample may be carry-over from other donors' samples.

V is TRBV5-6 and J is TRBJ2-1, with 11 positions matching TRBD2. CDR3 size: 16 residues. Germline V lookup: CDR1 SGHDT, CDR2 YYEEEE. J lost 5 bases, V lost 0 bases, and 4 bases had no gene match. CDR3 region: CASSLALAGGNNEQFF. Here the CDR3 DNA reads TGTGCCAGCAGCTTGGCTCTAGCGGGGGGCAACAATGAGCAGTTCTTC.

The genes are TRBV28 and TRBJ2-3, with unresolved D. Germline CDR1 and CDR2: MDHEN and SYDVKM. The V gene lost 4 bases and the J gene lost 8 bases, with 10 bases spanning the gap. The CDR3 has 12 residues. Here the CDR3 reads CASSWVVGTQYF. CDR3 nucleotides: TGTGCCAGCAGTTGGGTGGTCGGTACGCAGTATTTT.

The rearrangement links TRBV4-3 to TRBJ1-3; D uncertain. This CDR3 spans 15 amino acids. Per the germline V gene, CDR1 is LGHNA and CDR2 is YSLEER. V was shortened by 0 bases and J by 6 bases, with 12 bases between the two germline ends. The DNA of the CDR3 is TGCGCCAGCAGCCAAGATGGCGACGACGTAAACACCATATATTTT. It is translated as CASSQDGDDVNTIYF.

The J gene is TRBJ2-3, the V gene TRBV2, with TRBD2 matching over 8 bases. From germline, CDR1 is SNHLY and CDR2 FYNNEI. The CDR3 length is 18 residues. Losses at the gene ends were 8 bases for V and 0 bases for J; bases not matched to a gene: 16. For the CDR3, the DNA is TGTGCCAGCCCAGGAGACGGGGGGGAGATCGCGAGCACAGATACGCAGTATTTT. Residues: CASPGDGGEIASTDTQYF.

V usage is TRBV5-1 and J usage is TRBJ1-2; D may be TRBD1 (5 bases). This CDR3 is 12 amino acids long. V was clipped by 2 bases and J by 8 bases, with 10 bases between them. Germline V gene sequence: CDR1 SGHRS, CDR2 YFSETQ. CDR3: CASSFSGGGYTF. The CDR3 coding sequence is TGCGCCAGCAGCTTTAGCGGGGGGGGCTACACCTTC.

DNA of the CDR3: TGTGCCAGCAGTGATCAACCTCAAGAGACCCAGTACTTC. It yields the protein CASSDQPQETQYF. The V gene is TRBV6-4, the J gene TRBJ2-5; D is unresolved. This CDR3 comprises 13 residues. CDR1 is MRHNA and CDR2 is SNTAGT in the germline V gene. V was pared by 3 bases and J by 2 bases, with 7 bases between.

This rearrangement joins TRBV7-3 to TRBJ2-1; 11 nucleotides agree with TRBD2. V trimming: 4 bases; J trimming: 7 bases; junction bases outside the gene matches: 9. In germline, CDR1 is SGHTA, CDR2 FQGTGA. The CDR3 contains 16 residues. The CDR3 spells CASSSLTSGVGNEQFF. Written as DNA, the CDR3 is TGTGCCAGCAGCTCACTGACTAGCGGGGTAGGAAATGAGCAGTTCTTC.

The chain combines TRBV27 with TRBJ2-4, with D unresolved. Germline V gives CDR1 MNHEY, CDR2 SMNVEV (reference sequence). CDR3 length equals 13 residues. The ends were cut back, 2 bases at V and 5 bases at J, with 7 bases in the middle. The CDR3 is CASSLRQQNIQYF. The CDR3 region has the DNA TGTGCCAGCAGTTTAAGGCAGCAAAACATTCAGTACTTC.

This clone has just one count. The chain couples TRBV28 to TRBJ1-4; D gene ambiguous. Germline assignment: CDR1 MDHEN and CDR2 SYDVKM. This CDR3 comprises 14 residues. Trimming left V 6 bases short and J 3 bases short, with 11 bases between. CDR3: CASSSAHSNEKLFF. As DNA, the CDR3 is TGTGCCAGCAGCTCGGCGCATTCTAATGAAAAACTGTTTTTT.

The V and J genes are TRBV6-4 and TRBJ1-1; no clear D. This CDR3 has 14 residues. V was cut by 0 bases and J by 1 base, with 6 bases left in between. Germline V lookup: CDR1 MRHNA, CDR2 SNTAGT. The CDR3 reads CASSDSHENTEAFF. Here the CDR3 DNA reads TGTGCCAGCAGTGACTCGCACGAGAACACTGAAGCTTTCTTT.

The gene calls are TRBV23-1 and TRBJ2-7; 11 nucleotides line up with TRBD2. TRBV23-1 is reported as an ORF; its role is uncertain. The CDR3 length is 16 residues. The J segment lost 1 base and the V segment lost 6 bases, leaving 8 bases of the junction unmatched. The CDR3 spells CASSLKTSGSSYEQYF. The CDR3 bases are TGCGCCAGCAGCCTTAAAACTAGCGGGAGTTCCTACGAGCAGTACTTC.

The V and J genes are TRBV4-1 and TRBJ1-2; 11 bases fit TRBD1. CDR1 and CDR2 from the germline V gene are MGHRA and YSYEKL. J lost 8 bases, V lost 5 bases, and 7 bases had no gene match. The CDR3 runs 14 residues. This chain's CDR3 is CASSLRTGGNGYTF. DNA for the CDR3: TGCGCCAGCAGCTTGAGGACAGGGGGCAACGGCTACACCTTC.

This clone was recorded a few times. The DNA of the CDR3 is TGTGCCAGCAGCTTACAGTTAGATACGCAGTATTTT. Its translation: CASSLQLDTQYF. This chain connects TRBV7-9 to TRBJ2-3, with D uncertain. CDR3 length: 12 amino acids. The germline gives CDR1 SEHNR, CDR2 FQNEAQ (reference sequence). V was trimmed by 2 bases and J by 5 bases, leaving 5 bases between them.

The CDR3 DNA follows: TGTGCCGTGGGGGACATTCTTTCGTACGAGCAGTACTTC. It translates to CAVGDILSYEQYF. V usage is TRBV10-3 and J usage is TRBJ2-7; D might be TRBD1 (6 bases). Germline assignment: CDR1 ENHRY and CDR2 SYGVKD. The CDR3 is 13 amino acids. Between the trimmed V and J ends, which lost 11 bases and 4 bases, there was a span of 18 bases.

The rearrangement uses TRBV7-9 and TRBJ1-6; 7 bases fit TRBD1. The ends lost 5 bases at V and 10 bases at J; junction bases unmatched: 8. Germline loops: CDR1 SEHNR, CDR2 FQNEAQ (reference sequence). The CDR3 has 14 amino acids. The DNA for the CDR3 is TGTGCCAGCAGCCCCACAGGGGAAGGATCACCCCTCCACTTT. Translating it yields CASSPTGEGSPLHF.

J is TRBJ2-1 and V is TRBV2; D is unresolved. Trimming stripped 0 bases from V and 8 bases from J, with 8 bases between. Looked up from germline, CDR1 is SNHLY and CDR2 is FYNNEI. The CDR3 loop spans 13 amino acids. The CDR3, as DNA: TGTGCCAGCAGTGAAGCAGGGTCCGATGAGCAGTTCTTC. Residues: CASSEAGSDEQFF.

About this clone: The missing conserved phenylalanine or tryptophan at the end of this CDR3 makes a read error likely. The DNA is left out, because the CDR3 cannot be placed on it with certainty; the CDR3 is given as TCRdb lists it. The rearrangement joins TRBV9 to TRBJ2-3. The germline V gene encodes CDR1 SGDLS and CDR2 YYNGEE. The CDR3 spans 9 residues, counting both ends. CDR3 sequence: CASSERGRI.

The CDR3 protein is CASSLLGFQAYEQYF. CDR3 in DNA: TGTGCCAGCAGCTTACTGGGGTTTCAAGCCTACGAGCAGTACTTC. The chain combines TRBV5-6 with TRBJ2-7; D remains ambiguous. The CDR3 has 15 residues. V was clipped by 2 bases and J by 2 bases, with 14 bases between them. The germline V gene encodes CDR1 SGHDT and CDR2 YYEEEE.

V usage is TRBV27 and J usage is TRBJ1-1; no clear D gene. Germline assignment: CDR1 MNHEY and CDR2 SMNVEV (reference sequence). CDR3 length equals 13 residues. V was shortened by 5 bases and J by 5 bases, with 12 bases between the two germline ends. CDR3 protein: CASSPSLWTEAFF. Here the CDR3 DNA reads TGTGCCAGCAGTCCTTCTCTTTGGACTGAAGCTTTCTTT.

This chain links TRBV2 with TRBJ1-2; TRBD1 matches 10 bases. The CDR3 runs 13 residues. V shed 3 bases, J shed 6 bases, and the junction held 1 base outside the gene matches. CDR1 and CDR2 (germline): SNHLY, FYNNEI. Written as DNA, the CDR3 is TGTGCCAGCAGTGATGGGACAGGGGATGGCTACACCTTC. Its protein is CASSDGTGDGYTF.

The V gene is TRBV5-1, the J gene TRBJ1-4, with D uncertain. V shed 3 bases and J shed 0 bases, with 15 bases lying between them. This CDR3 is 17 amino acids long. The V gene's germline CDR1 is SGHRS and CDR2 YFSETQ. The CDR3 DNA reads as TGCGCCAGCAGCTGGATGGACCGAAGTGCAACTAATGAAAAACTGTTTTTT. The encoded protein is CASSWMDRSATNEKLFF.

V usage is TRBV2 and J usage is TRBJ2-2, with D unclear. Germline V gives CDR1 SNHLY, CDR2 FYNNEI. Trimming pared 5 bases from V and 2 bases from J, leaving 15 bases between. This CDR3 has 16 residues. CDR3 sequence: CASSPRLFPNTGELFF. In DNA form, the CDR3 reads TGTGCCAGCAGTCCCAGATTGTTTCCCAACACCGGGGAGCTGTTTTTT.

The genes are TRBV30 and TRBJ2-3, with D possibly matching TRBD1 (5 bases). Per the germline V gene, CDR1 is GTSNPN and CDR2 is SVGIG (reference sequence). V was clipped by 1 base and J by 3 bases, with 11 bases between them. The length of the CDR3 is 14 residues. The CDR3 region has the DNA TGTGCCTGGAGTGGGGCAGGGATGACAGATACGCAGTATTTT. It yields the protein CAWSGAGMTDTQYF.

This clone showed up just a few times. This chain connects TRBV6-1 to TRBJ1-5, with D unclear. The CDR3 runs to 13 residues. Germline-derived CDR1 and CDR2 are MNHNS and SASEGT. V was cut by 4 bases and J by 0 bases, with 4 bases left in between. Written as DNA, the CDR3 is TGTGCCAGCAGTGCAGTTAGCAATCAGCCCCAGCATTTT. Protein product: CASSAVSNQPQHF.

The chain combines TRBV7-9 with TRBJ2-5; perhaps TRBD2 as D (6 bases). Germline-derived CDR1 and CDR2 are SEHNR and FQNEAQ (reference sequence). V lost 1 base and J 2 bases, leaving 8 bases between the germline ends. The CDR3 sequence is 14 residues long. The CDR3 coding sequence is TGTGCCAGCAGCTTAGAGACTAGGCAAGAGACCCAGTACTTC. It encodes CASSLETRQETQYF.

The chain combines TRBV9 with TRBJ2-7, with 9 bases aligning to TRBD1. The CDR3 runs 16 residues. V lost 4 bases to trimming and J lost 2 bases; unmatched junction nucleotides: 10. Germline CDR1 reads SGDLS; CDR2 reads YYNGEE. The CDR3 region is CASSRGSGQGTYEQYF. The CDR3, as DNA: TGTGCCAGCAGCCGGGGATCGGGACAGGGTACCTACGAGCAGTACTTC.

The chain employs TRBV29-1 and TRBJ2-5; D remains unclear. The CDR3 is 12 residues long. With 4 bases removed from V and 0 bases from J, the gap between germline ends came to 6 bases. The germline gives CDR1 SQVTM, CDR2 ANQGSEA. The CDR3 DNA sequence: TGCAGCGTTGGCGACAACCAAGAGACCCAGTACTTC. Amino acid sequence: CSVGDNQETQYF.

The rearrangement links TRBV27 to TRBJ1-4; no clear D. V gave up 7 bases and J gave up 4 bases, with 10 bases separating them. Germline-derived CDR1 and CDR2 are MNHEY and SMNVEV (reference sequence). This CDR3 region has 13 residues. This CDR3 is CASMEWDNEKLFF. CDR3 in DNA: TGTGCCAGCATGGAGTGGGATAATGAAAAACTGTTTTTT.

V is TRBV29-1 and J is TRBJ2-7, with 13 bases aligning to TRBD2. Germline V CDR1 and CDR2: SQVTM, ANQGSEA. Trimming removed 6 bases from V and 3 bases from J; junction bases left unmatched: 14. The length of the CDR3 is 17 residues. CDR3: CSVGDRGLAGEVYEQYF. CDR3 sequence (DNA): TGCAGCGTGGGGGACCGCGGACTAGCGGGAGAGGTCTACGAGCAGTACTTC.

This sequence joins TRBV29-1 and TRBJ2-2; a possible D gene is TRBD2 (5 bases). The CDR3 has 15 amino acids. V lost 2 bases, J lost 3 bases, and 13 bases lay in between. CDR1 is SQVTM, CDR2 ANQGSEA, per germline. CDR3 loop: CSVERSPGDTGELFF. In DNA, the CDR3 is TGCAGCGTTGAACGATCGCCCGGGGACACCGGGGAGCTGTTTTTT.

This chain links TRBV5-1 with TRBJ2-3; D is ambiguous. Germline V gene lookup returns CDR1 SGHRS and CDR2 YFSETQ. CDR3 length: 13 amino acids. V lost 1 base, J lost 2 bases, and 5 bases lay in between. CDR3 DNA: TGCGCCAGCAGCTTGTCAGCCACAGATACGCAGTATTTT. Protein sequence: CASSLSATDTQYF.